These 24 T cell receptor beta chains originate from one sample sequenced in a study of blood T cell repertoires in COVID-19. Some clones are missing from TCRdb's copy, which holds only in-frame ones; the method was immunoSEQ multiplex PCR. The sample holds roughly 250,000 clones, 88% seen once. The sample comprised PBMCs or T cells enriched from blood (not recorded which). Every receptor here comes from a woman aged 40-49 years who had been exposed to COVID-19.

This sequence joins TRBV28 and TRBJ1-3; 8 nucleotides line up with TRBD1. Germline V gene data show CDR1 as MDHEN and CDR2 as SYDVKM. This CDR3 region has 18 residues. V gave up 4 bases and J gave up 6 bases; unmatched junction bases: 17. The chain's CDR3 is CASSSNYLGTGTPNTIYF. The DNA for the CDR3 is TGTGCCAGCAGTTCTAATTACTTAGGGACAGGTACCCCAAACACCATATATTTT. Together with reference TRBV28 and TRBJ1-3, the CDR3 gives the full variable domain: DVKVTQSSRYLVKRTGEKVFLECVQDMDHENMFWYRQDPGLGLRLIYFSYDVKMKEKGDIPEGYSVSREKKERFSLILESASTNQTSMYLCASSSNYLGTGTPNTIYFGEGSWLTVV.

The chain couples TRBV29-1 to TRBJ2-4; TRBD2 aligns across 8 bases. This CDR3 comprises 16 residues. The junction had 8 bases not matched to a gene; V was cut back by 4 bases and J by 0 bases. CDR1 is SQVTM, CDR2 ANQGSEA, per germline. The CDR3 region is CSVGVTSGLAKNIQYF. As DNA, the CDR3 is TGCAGCGTTGGAGTAACTAGCGGACTAGCCAAAAACATTCAGTACTTC.

The rearrangement uses TRBV20-1 and TRBJ1-2; D is ambiguous. The CDR3 spans 11 residues. Trimming cost V 3 bases and J 4 bases, with 6 bases left between them. The germline V gene encodes CDR1 DFQATT and CDR2 SNEGSKA (reference sequence). CDR3 sequence reads: CSASYSYGYTF. As DNA, the CDR3 is TGCAGTGCTAGTTATAGCTATGGCTACACCTTC.

This chain links TRBV15 with TRBJ1-3, with 9 nucleotides matching TRBD1. The CDR3 contains 17 residues. The germline gives CDR1 LNHNV, CDR2 YYDKDF (reference sequence). Trimming took 3 bases from V and 0 from J; bases not matched to a gene: 6. Here the CDR3 reads CATSRTGGPSSGNTIYF. Written as DNA, the CDR3 is TGTGCCACCAGCAGGACAGGGGGGCCAAGCTCTGGAAACACCATATATTTT.

This clone was detected a few times. The chain carries TRBV5-6 and TRBJ2-7; perhaps TRBD1 as D (6 bases). The germline V gene encodes CDR1 SGHDT and CDR2 YYEEEE. The CDR3 has 18 residues. The V end was cut by 3 bases, the J end by 3 bases, with 25 bases between. The CDR3 is CASSSHYPPGHGFYEQYF. The DNA for the CDR3 is TGTGCCAGCAGCTCTCACTACCCACCGGGACACGGGTTCTACGAGCAGTACTTC.

The V call is TRBV6-5, the J call TRBJ2-7; 10 bases align to TRBD2. The CDR3 runs to 15 residues. V dropped 5 bases and J dropped 1; count of bases not matched to a gene: 5. Germline loops: CDR1 MNHEY, CDR2 SVGAGI. The CDR3 DNA sequence: TGTGCCAGCAGTACCGGGACTAGCGCTTCCTACGAGCAGTACGTC. This translates into CASSTGTSASYEQYV.

The chain recombines TRBV29-1 with TRBJ2-1; D may be TRBD1 (6 bases). V lost 6 bases and J lost 4, with 10 bases in between. Germline CDR1 and CDR2: SQVTM and ANQGSEA. CDR3 size: 12 residues. For the CDR3, the DNA is TGCAGCGTCGGACAGATTTACAATGAGCAGTTCTTC. Amino acids: CSVGQIYNEQFF.

This clone was seen a single time. The chain couples TRBV30 to TRBJ2-4, with 9 bases matching TRBD2. Germline V lookup: CDR1 GTSNPN, CDR2 SVGIG (reference sequence). Losses at the gene ends were 8 bases for V and 3 bases for J; bases not matched to a gene: 8. The CDR3 is 14 residues long. CDR3 residues: CAAGGSGSKNIQYF. CDR3 sequence (DNA): TGTGCCGCCGGCGGTAGCGGGAGCAAAAACATTCAGTACTTC.

V usage is TRBV30 and J usage is TRBJ2-1; D gene uncertain. This CDR3 is 12 amino acids long. Germline values: CDR1 GTSNPN, CDR2 SVGIG (reference sequence). Trimming removed 8 bases from V and 7 bases from J, with 15 bases in between. The CDR3 DNA reads as TGTGCCCTCCCTAGGTCGCGAAATGAGCAGTTCTTC. Translation: CALPRSRNEQFF. Supplemented by reference TRBV30 and TRBJ2-1, the full variable domain reads SQTIHQWPATLVQPVGSPLSLECTVEGTSNPNLYWYRQAAGRGLQLLFYSVGIGQISSEVPQNLSASRPQDRQFILSSKKLLLSDSGFYLCALPRSRNEQFFGPGTRLTVL.

V is TRBV19 and J is TRBJ2-7; 8 bases are shared with TRBD1. Losses at the gene ends were 5 bases for V and 5 bases for J; bases not matched to a gene: 8. The CDR3 has 14 residues. The germline V gene has CDR1 LNHDA and CDR2 SQIVND (reference sequence). The CDR3 region has the DNA TGTGCCAGTAGTCTGACAGGGGCGAAGCACGAGCAGTACTTC. This codes for CASSLTGAKHEQYF.

This chain links TRBV20-1 with TRBJ2-7, with TRBD2 as a possible D gene (5 bases). Germline V gives CDR1 DFQATT, CDR2 SNEGSKA (reference sequence). The CDR3 is 11 residues long. Trimming removed 6 bases from V and 3 bases from J, with 9 bases in between. CDR3 sequence (DNA): TGCAGTGCCCGGACTCTCTACGAGCAGTACTTC. Encoded protein: CSARTLYEQYF.

To note about this clone: One junction end disagrees with the germline gene, perhaps due to a read error. The genes are TRBV5-1 and TRBJ1-3; a weak D match, TRBD1 (5 bases). From germline, CDR1 is SGHRS and CDR2 YFSETQ. The CDR3 length is 15 residues. CDR3 protein: CASSLGDSSGNTIYF. CDR3 sequence (DNA): TGTGCCAGCAGCTTGGGAGACAGCTCTGGAAACACCATATATTTT.

The genes are TRBV19 and TRBJ1-6, with D perhaps TRBD1 (5 bases). The V end lost 1 base, the J end lost 10 bases, and 11 bases lay between the germline ends. Germline V CDR1 and CDR2: LNHDA, SQIVND (reference sequence). This CDR3 spans 14 amino acids. The CDR3: CASSIAQGGSPLHF. CDR3 DNA: TGTGCCAGTAGTATAGCTCAGGGTGGCTCACCCCTCCACTTT.

The chain is built from TRBV28 and TRBJ2-7, with 7 bases matching TRBD1. Germline loops: CDR1 MDHEN, CDR2 SYDVKM. V shed 6 bases, J shed 5 bases, and the junction held 22 bases outside the gene matches. The CDR3 loop spans 18 amino acids. The CDR3 DNA reads TGTGCCAGCAGAAAATTGATTCCGGGACAGAGAAAATTCCACGAGCAGTACTTC. This sequence encodes CASRKLIPGQRKFHEQYF. The full variable domain, in which reference TRBV28 and TRBJ2-7 provide the parts outside the CDR3, is DVKVTQSSRYLVKRTGEKVFLECVQDMDHENMFWYRQDPGLGLRLIYFSYDVKMKEKGDIPEGYSVSREKKERFSLILESASTNQTSMYLCASRKLIPGQRKFHEQYFGPGTRLTVT.

This clone appeared a few times. This chain joins TRBV4-1 and TRBJ2-7, with 8 bases aligning to TRBD1. The germline gives CDR1 MGHRA, CDR2 YSYEKL. V dropped 2 bases and J dropped 4; count of bases not matched to a gene: 4. The CDR3 has 14 residues. The CDR3 reads CASSQPTGEYEQYF. The CDR3 nucleotides are TGCGCCAGCAGCCAACCGACAGGGGAATACGAGCAGTACTTC.

The chain joins TRBV9 to TRBJ2-3, with 7 bases lining up with TRBD1. This CDR3 has 14 residues. Per germline, CDR1 SGDLS and CDR2 YYNGEE. The trim removed 3 bases at V and 2 bases at J, leaving 3 bases unmatched. For the CDR3, the DNA is TGTGCCAGCAGCGCGCAGGGGGTCACAGATACGCAGTATTTT. Its protein is CASSAQGVTDTQYF.

For this clone: Germline is not matched at one junction end, which may reflect a read error. The rearrangement links TRBV4-1 to TRBJ2-7, with D maybe TRBD1 (6 bases). CDR3 length: 12 amino acids. Germline lookup yields CDR1 MGHRA and CDR2 YSYEKL. This CDR3 reads CASSQDQGILDF. CDR3 in DNA: TGCGCCAGCAGCCAGGATCAGGGGATCTTGGACTTC.

This rearrangement joins TRBV5-6 to TRBJ1-6; D is undetermined. V was cut by 3 bases and J by 8 bases, with 12 bases left in between. This CDR3 spans 14 amino acids. CDR1 SGHDT and CDR2 YYEEEE come from the germline V gene. The CDR3 region is CASSSPQADSPLHF. CDR3 nucleotides: TGTGCCAGCAGCTCCCCGCAGGCCGATTCACCCCTCCACTTT.

The gene calls are TRBV2 and TRBJ1-2; the D gene is possibly TRBD1 (5 bases). This CDR3 spans 15 amino acids. Trimming cost V 7 bases and J 8 bases, with 23 bases left between them. Germline V CDR1 and CDR2: SNHLY, FYNNEI. The CDR3 region has the DNA TGTGCCAGCACTAATAGGGGTTGGGGCGCGCGGGGCTACACCTTC. Translation: CASTNRGWGARGYTF.

The chain employs TRBV12-3 or TRBV12-4 and TRBJ2-1; D is unclear. The CDR3 extends over 13 amino acids. Deletions cut 6 bases from V and 7 bases from J, with 13 bases between. CDR3 in amino acids: CASRPSEVNEQFF. CDR3 DNA: TGTGCCAGCAGACCCTCAGAAGTTAATGAGCAGTTCTTC.

The chain uses TRBV5-4 and TRBJ2-5, with 7 bases matching TRBD2. CDR3 length equals 14 residues. J lost 3 bases, V lost 3 bases, and 5 bases had no gene match. Germline CDR1 reads SGHNT; CDR2 reads YYREEE (reference sequence). The CDR3 spells CASSYGGSEETQYF. The DNA for the CDR3 is TGTGCCAGCAGCTACGGGGGGTCCGAAGAGACCCAGTACTTC.

V usage is TRBV19 and J usage is TRBJ2-1, with D hard to call. The CDR3 is 10 residues long. Germline V gene data show CDR1 as LNHDA and CDR2 as SQIVND (reference sequence). Trimming left V 8 bases short and J 4 bases short, with 3 bases between. The CDR3 DNA reads TGTGCCAGTTCTTACAATGAGCAGTTCTTC. The encoded protein is CASSYNEQFF.

CDR3 sequence reads: CASTPPENSGNTIYF. The CDR3 nucleotides are TGTGCCAGTACCCCGCCCGAGAACTCTGGAAACACCATATATTTT. The V gene is TRBV19, the J gene TRBJ1-3; unclear D gene. Trimming pared 7 bases from V and 0 bases from J, leaving 13 bases between. Germline CDR1 reads LNHDA; CDR2 reads SQIVND (reference sequence). The CDR3 is made up of 15 amino acids.

The V and J genes are TRBV18 and TRBJ1-2; D possibly corresponds to TRBD1 (6 bases). In germline, CDR1 is KGHSH, CDR2 LQKENI. The CDR3 contains 14 residues. The V end lost 4 bases, the J end lost 5 bases, and 14 bases lay between the germline ends. The CDR3 spells CASSRDTGSYGYTF. CDR3 bases: TGTGCCAGCTCACGGGACACCGGATCTTATGGCTACACCTTC.